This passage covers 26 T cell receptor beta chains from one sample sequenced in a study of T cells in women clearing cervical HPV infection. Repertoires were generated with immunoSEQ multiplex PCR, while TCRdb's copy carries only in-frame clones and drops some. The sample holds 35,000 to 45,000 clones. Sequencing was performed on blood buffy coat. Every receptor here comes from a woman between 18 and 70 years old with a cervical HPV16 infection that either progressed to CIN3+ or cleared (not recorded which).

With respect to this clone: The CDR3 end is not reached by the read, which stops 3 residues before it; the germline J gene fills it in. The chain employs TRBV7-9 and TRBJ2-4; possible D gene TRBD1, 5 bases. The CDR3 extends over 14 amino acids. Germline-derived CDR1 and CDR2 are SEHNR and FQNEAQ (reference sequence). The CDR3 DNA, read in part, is TGTGCCAGCAGCTTAGTCGGGCCAGGGCAAGGT. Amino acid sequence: CASSLVGPGQG. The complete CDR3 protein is CASSLVGPGQGQYF.

CDR3 DNA (partial): TGTGCCAGCAGCCAGACGGGGGTGGATACG. This sequence encodes CASSQTGVDT. The CDR3 reads in full as CASSQTGVDTQYF. The chain couples TRBV5-6 to TRBJ2-3; D is perhaps TRBD2 (6 bases). The read ends 3 residues shy of where the CDR3 ends; the end is completed using the germline J gene. Between the trimmed V and J ends, which lost 4 bases and 6 bases, there was a span of 12 bases. The CDR3 extends over 13 amino acids. The germline V gene encodes CDR1 SGHDT and CDR2 YYEEEE.

The CDR3 reads CAISESSRQLSSTDTQYF. The sequenced part of the CDR3 DNA is TGTGCCATCAGTGAGTCCAGCCGACAGCTCTCTAGCACAGATACG. The rearrangement uses TRBV10-3 and TRBJ2-3; the D gene is possibly TRBD1 (5 bases). The read terminates 3 residues ahead of where the CDR3 ends, so the germline J gene completes it. This CDR3 is 18 amino acids long. The germline CDR1 and CDR2 sequences are ENHRY and SYGVKD. The V gene lost 0 bases and the J gene lost 0 bases, with 16 bases spanning the gap.

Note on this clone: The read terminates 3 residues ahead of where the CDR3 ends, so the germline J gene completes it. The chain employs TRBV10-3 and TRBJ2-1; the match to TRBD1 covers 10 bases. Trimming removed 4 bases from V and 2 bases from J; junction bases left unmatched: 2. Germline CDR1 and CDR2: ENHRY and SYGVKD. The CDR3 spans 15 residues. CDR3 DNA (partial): TGTGCCATCAGTGTCGGACAGGGGGCCTACAATGAG. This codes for CAISVGQGAYNE. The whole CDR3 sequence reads CAISVGQGAYNEQFF.

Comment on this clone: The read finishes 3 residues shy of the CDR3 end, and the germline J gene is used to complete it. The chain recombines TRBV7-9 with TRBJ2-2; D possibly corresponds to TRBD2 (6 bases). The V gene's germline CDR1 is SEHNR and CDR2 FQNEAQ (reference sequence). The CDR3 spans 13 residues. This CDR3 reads CASQAGLNEKLFF. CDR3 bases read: TGTGCCAGCCAAGCGGGCCTTAATGAAAAG.

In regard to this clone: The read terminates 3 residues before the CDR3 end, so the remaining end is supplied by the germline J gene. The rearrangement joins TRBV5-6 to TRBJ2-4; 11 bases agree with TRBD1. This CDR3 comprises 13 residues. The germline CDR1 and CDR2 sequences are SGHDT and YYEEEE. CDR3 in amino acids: CASSLAGTGGQYF. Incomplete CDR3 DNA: TGTGCCAGCAGCTTGGCCGGGACAGGGGGT.

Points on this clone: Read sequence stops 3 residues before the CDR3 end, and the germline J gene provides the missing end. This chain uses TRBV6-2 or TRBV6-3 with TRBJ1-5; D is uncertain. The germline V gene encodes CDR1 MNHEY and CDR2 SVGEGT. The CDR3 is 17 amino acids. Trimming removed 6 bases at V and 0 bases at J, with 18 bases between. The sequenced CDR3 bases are TGTGCCAGCAGAACAGAAGTTGGCCATTATAGCAATCAGCCC. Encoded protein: CASRTEVGHYSNQP. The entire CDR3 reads CASRTEVGHYSNQPQHF.

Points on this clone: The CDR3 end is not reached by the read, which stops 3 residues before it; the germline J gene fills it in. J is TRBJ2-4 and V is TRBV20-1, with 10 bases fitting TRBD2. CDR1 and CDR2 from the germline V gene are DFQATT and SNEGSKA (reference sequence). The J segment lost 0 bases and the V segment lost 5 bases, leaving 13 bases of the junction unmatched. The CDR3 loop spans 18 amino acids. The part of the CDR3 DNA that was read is TGCAGTGCTCCCGGGCCTACTAGCGGGGACAAAGCCAAAAACATT. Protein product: CSAPGPTSGDKAKNI. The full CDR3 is CSAPGPTSGDKAKNIQYF.

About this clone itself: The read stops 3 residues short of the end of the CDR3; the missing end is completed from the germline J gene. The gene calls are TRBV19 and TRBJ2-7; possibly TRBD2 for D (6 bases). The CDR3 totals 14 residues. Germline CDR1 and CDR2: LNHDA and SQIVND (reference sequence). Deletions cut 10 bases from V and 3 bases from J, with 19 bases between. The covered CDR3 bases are TGTGCCACCAAAGTAATGGCGGGGTACTACGAG. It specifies CATKVMAGYYE. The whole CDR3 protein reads CATKVMAGYYEQYF.

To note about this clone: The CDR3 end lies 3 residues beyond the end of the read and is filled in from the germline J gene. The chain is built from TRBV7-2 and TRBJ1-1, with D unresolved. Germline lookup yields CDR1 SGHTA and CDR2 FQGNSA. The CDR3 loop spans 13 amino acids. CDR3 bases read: TGTGCCAGCAGCTTAATGAAGGCGGAGGTT. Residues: CASSLMKAEV. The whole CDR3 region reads CASSLMKAEVAFF.

CDR3 region: CASSLGSGEQFF. CDR3 DNA, as far as it was read: TGTGCCAGCAGCTTAGGGTCGGGTGAG. The chain uses TRBV11-3 and TRBJ2-1, with D unresolved. Coverage ceases 3 residues before the CDR3 finishes, and the germline J gene fills in the end. The CDR3 runs 12 residues. Trimming pared 1 base from V and 9 bases from J, leaving 7 bases between. The germline V gene encodes CDR1 SGHNT and CDR2 YENEEA.

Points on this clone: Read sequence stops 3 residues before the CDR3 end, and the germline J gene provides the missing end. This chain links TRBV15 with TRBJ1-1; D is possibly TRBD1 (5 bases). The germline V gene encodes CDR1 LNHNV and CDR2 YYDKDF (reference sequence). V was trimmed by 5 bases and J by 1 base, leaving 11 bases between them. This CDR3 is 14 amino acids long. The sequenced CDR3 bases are TGTGCCACCAGCGGACAACGGCGGAACACTGAA. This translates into CATSGQRRNTE. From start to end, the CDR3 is CATSGQRRNTEAFF.

Here the CDR3 reads CASSLADNTDTQYF. The sequenced part of the CDR3 DNA is TGTGCCAGCAGCTTAGCGGACAACACAGATACG. V gene TRBV11-2 combines with J gene TRBJ2-3, with D tentatively TRBD1 (5 bases). The read ends 3 residues before the CDR3 terminus; that terminus is restored from the germline J gene. From germline, CDR1 is SGHAT and CDR2 FQNNGV. The CDR3 length is 14 residues. V was cut by 1 base and J by 2 bases, with 7 bases left in between.

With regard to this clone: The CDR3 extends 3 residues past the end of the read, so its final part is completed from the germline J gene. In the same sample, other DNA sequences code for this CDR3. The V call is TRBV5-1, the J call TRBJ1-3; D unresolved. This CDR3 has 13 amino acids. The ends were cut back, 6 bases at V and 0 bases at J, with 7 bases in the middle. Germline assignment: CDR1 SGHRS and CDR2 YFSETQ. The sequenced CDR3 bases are TGCGCCAGCAAACAGAGCTCTGGAAACACC. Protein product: CASKQSSGNT. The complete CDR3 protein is CASKQSSGNTIYF.

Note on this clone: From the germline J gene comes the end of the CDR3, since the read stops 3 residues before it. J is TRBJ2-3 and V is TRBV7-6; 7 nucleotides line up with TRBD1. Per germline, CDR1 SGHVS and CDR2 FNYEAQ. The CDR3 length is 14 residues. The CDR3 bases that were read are TGTGCCAGCAGCCCCTCGGGACAGATTGTGACG. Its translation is CASSPSGQIVT. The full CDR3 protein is CASSPSGQIVTQYF.

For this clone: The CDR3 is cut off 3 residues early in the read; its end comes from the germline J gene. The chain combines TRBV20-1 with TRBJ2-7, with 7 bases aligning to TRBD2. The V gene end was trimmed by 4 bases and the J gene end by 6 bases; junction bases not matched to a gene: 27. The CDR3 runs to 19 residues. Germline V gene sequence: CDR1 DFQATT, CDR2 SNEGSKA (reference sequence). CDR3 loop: CSATLWGGTLISPHAEQYF. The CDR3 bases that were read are TGCAGTGCTACCCTTTGGGGGGGGACCCTAATCTCGCCTCACGCCGAG.

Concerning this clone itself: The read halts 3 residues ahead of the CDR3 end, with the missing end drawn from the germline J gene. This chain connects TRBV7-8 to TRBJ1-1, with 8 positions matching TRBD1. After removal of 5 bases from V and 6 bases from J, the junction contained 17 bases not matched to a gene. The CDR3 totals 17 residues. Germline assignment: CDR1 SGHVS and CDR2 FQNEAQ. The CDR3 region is CASSPRTGSDHSPEAFF. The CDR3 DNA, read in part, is TGTGCCAGCAGCCCACGGACAGGGTCGGACCATAGCCCTGAA.

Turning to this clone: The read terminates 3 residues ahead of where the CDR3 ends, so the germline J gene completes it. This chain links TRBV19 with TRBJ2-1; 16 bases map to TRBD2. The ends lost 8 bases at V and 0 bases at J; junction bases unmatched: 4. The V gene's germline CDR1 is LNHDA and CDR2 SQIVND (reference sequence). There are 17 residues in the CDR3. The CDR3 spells CASSGTSGGVSYNEQFF. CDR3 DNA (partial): TGTGCCAGTTCCGGGACTAGCGGGGGGGTCTCCTACAATGAG. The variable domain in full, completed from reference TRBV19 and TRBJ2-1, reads DGGITQSPKYLFRKEGQNVTLSCEQNLNHDAMYWYRQDPGQGLRLIYYSQIVNDFQKGDIAEGYSVSREKKESFPLTVTSAQKNPTAFYLCASSGTSGGVSYNEQFFGPGTRLTVL.

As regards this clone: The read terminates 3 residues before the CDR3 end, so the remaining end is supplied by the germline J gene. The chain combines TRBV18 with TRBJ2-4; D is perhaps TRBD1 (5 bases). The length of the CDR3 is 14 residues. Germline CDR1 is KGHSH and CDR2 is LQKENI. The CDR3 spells CASSPPTANYGQYF. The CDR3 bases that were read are TGTGCCAGCTCACCACCGACAGCAAACTATGGT.

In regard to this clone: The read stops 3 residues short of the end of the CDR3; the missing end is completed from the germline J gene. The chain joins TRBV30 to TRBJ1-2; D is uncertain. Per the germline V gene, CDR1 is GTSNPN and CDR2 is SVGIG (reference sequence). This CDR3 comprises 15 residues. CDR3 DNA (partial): TGTGCCTGGAGTGCGCAGAGACTAGTCGCCCACGAC. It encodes CAWSAQRLVAHD. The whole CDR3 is CAWSAQRLVAHDYTF.

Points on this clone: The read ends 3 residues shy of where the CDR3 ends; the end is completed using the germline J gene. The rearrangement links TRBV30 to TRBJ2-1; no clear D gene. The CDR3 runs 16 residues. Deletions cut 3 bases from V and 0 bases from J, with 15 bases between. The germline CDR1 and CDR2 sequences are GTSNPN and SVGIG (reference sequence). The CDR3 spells CAWRSLRSSSYNEQFF. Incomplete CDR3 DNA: TGTGCCTGGAGATCCTTGCGATCGAGCTCCTACAATGAG.

The CDR3: CASRDSGEGSPLHF. The DNA read from the CDR3 is TGCGCCAGCAGGGATTCAGGGGAAGGTTCACCC. The V and J genes are TRBV10-1 and TRBJ1-6, with D perhaps matching TRBD1 (6 bases). Read coverage stops 3 residues before the CDR3 terminus; the germline J gene supplies the remainder. Trimming took 6 bases from V and 9 from J, leaving 15 bases between them. Germline CDR1 reads WNHNN; CDR2 reads SYGVQD (reference sequence). This CDR3 spans 14 amino acids.

The CDR3 sequence: CASSSNRNTEAFF. The sequenced part of the CDR3 DNA is TGTGCCAGCAGCAGCAACAGGAACACTGAA. The J gene is TRBJ1-1, the V gene TRBV5-4; D remains unclear. From the germline J gene comes the end of the CDR3, since the read stops 3 residues before it. Germline values: CDR1 SGHNT, CDR2 YYREEE (reference sequence). Trimming removed 4 bases from V and 1 base from J, with 8 bases in between. CDR3 size: 13 residues.

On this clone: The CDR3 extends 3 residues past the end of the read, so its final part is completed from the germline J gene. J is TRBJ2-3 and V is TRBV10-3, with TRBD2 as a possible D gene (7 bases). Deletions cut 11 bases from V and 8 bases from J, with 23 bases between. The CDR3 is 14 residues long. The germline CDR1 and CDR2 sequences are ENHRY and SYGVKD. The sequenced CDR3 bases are TGTGCCGCGACCCCGGGGGGCCTTCCCTCTACG. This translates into CAATPGGLPST. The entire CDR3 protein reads CAATPGGLPSTQYF.

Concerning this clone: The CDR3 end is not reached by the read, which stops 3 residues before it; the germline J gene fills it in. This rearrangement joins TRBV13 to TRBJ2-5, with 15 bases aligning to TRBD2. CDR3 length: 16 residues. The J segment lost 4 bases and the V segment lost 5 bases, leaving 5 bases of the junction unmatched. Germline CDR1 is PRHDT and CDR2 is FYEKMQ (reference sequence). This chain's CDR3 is CASSAGTSGGLETQYF. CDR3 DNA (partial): TGTGCCAGCAGCGCGGGGACTAGCGGGGGGTTAGAGACC.

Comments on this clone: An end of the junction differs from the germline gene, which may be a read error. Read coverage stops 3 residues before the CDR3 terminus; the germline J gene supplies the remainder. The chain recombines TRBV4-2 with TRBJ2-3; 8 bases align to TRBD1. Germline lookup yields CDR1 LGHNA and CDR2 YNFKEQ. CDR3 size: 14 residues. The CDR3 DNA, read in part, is TGCGCCAGCAGCCGGGACAGGAGAACAGATACG. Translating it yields CASSRDRRTDT. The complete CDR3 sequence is CASSRDRRTDTQYF.